A single sample gave rise to the 9 T cell receptor beta chains below, sequenced in a study of T cell repertoires in cytomegalovirus infection. TCRdb ran MiXCR on the reads and lists one entry per CDR3 protein. The data contain some 180,000 distinct CDR3 sequences, about a sixth of them singletons. The sample comprised CD8+ T cells from PBMCs. These receptors all come from a human donor in good health (CMV status not recorded). Some clones in this sample may be carry-over from other donors' samples.

The gene calls are TRBV20-1 and TRBJ2-7; no definite D call. The CDR3 extends over 12 amino acids. Germline CDR1 is DFQATT and CDR2 is SNEGSKA (reference sequence). V was pared by 6 bases and J by 2 bases, with 11 bases between. The CDR3 protein is CSARAVTYEQYF. CDR3 bases: TGCAGTGCCCGGGCAGTTACCTACGAGCAGTACTTC.

This clonotype has more than one count but fewer than ten. The chain carries TRBV14 and TRBJ2-5; D unresolved. The germline V gene encodes CDR1 SGHDN and CDR2 FVKESK. CDR3 size: 16 residues. V lost 0 bases and J 5 bases, leaving 16 bases between the germline ends. In nucleotides, the CDR3 is TGTGCCAGCAGCCAAGAAGGGCCTGGAGAGCCTGAGACCCAGTACTTC. Its protein product is CASSQEGPGEPETQYF.

This chain links TRBV4-2 with TRBJ2-1, with a tentative D call TRBD1 (5 bases). The CDR3 has 14 amino acids. The germline gives CDR1 LGHNA, CDR2 YNFKEQ. V was pared by 0 bases and J by 6 bases, with 9 bases between. The CDR3 reads CASSQDRAGNEQFF. CDR3 in DNA: TGTGCCAGCAGCCAAGACAGGGCCGGCAATGAGCAGTTCTTC.

The V call is TRBV12-3 or TRBV12-4, the J call TRBJ1-2, with a tentative D call TRBD1 (5 bases). With 3 bases removed from V and 6 bases from J, the gap between germline ends came to 11 bases. The CDR3 length is 13 residues. The CDR3 sequence is CASSLPGRNGYTF. CDR3 sequence (DNA): TGTGCCAGCAGTTTGCCAGGGAGAAATGGCTACACCTTC.

This clonotype was recorded many times. The CDR3 bases are TGTGCCAGCAGCTTAATGTCTAGGACCCATCACAATGAGCAGTTCTTC. Protein sequence: CASSLMSRTHHNEQFF. The chain joins TRBV7-2 to TRBJ2-1; D unclear. Trimming shortened V by 2 bases and J by 5 bases, and 16 bases separated the two germline ends. Germline lookup yields CDR1 SGHTA and CDR2 FQGNSA. The CDR3 runs to 16 residues.

This clonotype was seen many times. CDR3 amino acids: CASSQDLVVAGTSYEQYF. In DNA, the CDR3 is TGTGCCAGCAGCCAAGATTTAGTGGTAGCGGGTACCTCCTACGAGCAGTACTTC. The gene calls are TRBV4-2 and TRBJ2-7; 7 bases align to TRBD2. Germline lookup yields CDR1 LGHNA and CDR2 YNFKEQ. The CDR3 length is 18 residues. The V segment lost 0 bases and the J segment 0 bases; nucleotides outside the gene matches: 11.

This clonotype was counted only a few times. The rearrangement joins TRBV12-3 or TRBV12-4 to TRBJ1-1, with D possibly being TRBD1 (6 bases). V was cut by 5 bases and J by 1 base, with 23 bases left in between. CDR3 length equals 18 residues. The CDR3 protein is CASSPGGGGRFRNTEAFF. In nucleotides, the CDR3 is TGTGCCAGCAGTCCTGGGGGAGGGGGGAGGTTCAGGAACACTGAAGCTTTCTTT.

A few counts support this clonotype. The chain is built from TRBV2 and TRBJ2-1, with D perhaps given as TRBD1 or TRBD2 (6 bases each). With 6 bases removed from V and 3 bases from J, the gap between germline ends came to 21 bases. The CDR3 has 17 residues. Germline CDR1 SNHLY, CDR2 FYNNEI. The chain's CDR3 is CASRGGDPGESYNEQFF. The CDR3 DNA sequence: TGTGCCAGCAGGGGAGGTGACCCAGGGGAAAGCTACAATGAGCAGTTCTTC.

Worth noting for this clonotype: At one end the junction does not follow the germline gene, possibly because of a read error. The gene calls are TRBV5-5 and TRBJ2-7; the match to TRBD2 covers 16 bases. The CDR3 is 13 amino acids. Looked up from germline, CDR1 is SGHKS and CDR2 is YYEKEE (reference sequence). As DNA, the CDR3 is TGTGCCAGCAGCGCGGGACTAGCGGGGGGGGCCGGCTTC. As protein: CASSAGLAGGAGF. The full variable domain, with the rest looked up from reference TRBV5-5 and TRBJ2-7, is DAGVTQSPTHLIKTRGQQVTLRCSPISGHKSVSWYQQVLGQGPQFIFQYYEKEERGRGNFPDRFSARQFPNYSSELNVNALLLGDSALYLCASSAGLAGGAGFGPGTRLTVT.